This T cell receptor (beta chain) was identified during a study of blood T cell repertoires in COVID-19. Overall study context: From T cells, B-cell-depleted T cells, or PBMCs came the material, which was cDNA or gDNA.

CDR3 length: 13 amino acids. CDR1 is SGHTA, CDR2 FQGNSA, per germline. Unmatched junction bases numbered 7, after V lost 7 bases and J lost 6 bases. Per the study methods: Amplified reference gene primers provided the basis for estimating nucleated cell counts. Sequencing used immunoSEQ multiplex PCR; TCRdb keeps in-frame clones, though not all of them. That table gives V, J and clone size, and the DNA gave D and trimming. In the table there are under 200,000 clones, approximately 83% of which are singletons. This sequence originates from an older woman with acute or convalescent COVID-19. The chain couples TRBV7-2 to TRBJ1-2, with 8 bases identical to TRBD1. Sample: peripheral blood. The CDR3 region is CASTSRTGNGYTF. In DNA form, the CDR3 reads TGTGCCAGCACCTCCCGGACAGGGAATGGCTACACCTTC.